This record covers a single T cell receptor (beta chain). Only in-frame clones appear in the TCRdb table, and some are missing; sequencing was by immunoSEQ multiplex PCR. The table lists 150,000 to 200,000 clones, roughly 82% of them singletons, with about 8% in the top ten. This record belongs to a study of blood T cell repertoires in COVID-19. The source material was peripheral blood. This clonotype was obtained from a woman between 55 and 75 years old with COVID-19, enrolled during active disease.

CDR3 DNA: TGTGCCAGCAGCCCTCCGGGACTAGCAGGAGATACGCAGTATTTT. Translating it yields CASSPPGLAGDTQYF. The V gene is TRBV3-1 (or the pseudogene TRBV3-2), the J gene TRBJ2-3; 9 bases match TRBD2. Germline V gene data show CDR1 as LGHDT and CDR2 as YNNKEL (reference sequence). The length of the CDR3 is 15 residues. After removal of 4 bases from V and 5 bases from J, the junction contained 7 bases not matched to a gene.